This T cell receptor beta chain comes out of a study of blood T cell repertoires in COVID-19. As for the study in general: PBMCs, B-cell-depleted T cells, or T cells provided the cDNA or gDNA that made up the material.

Per the authors' pipeline: Amplification of reference gene primers was used by the study to estimate nucleated cell counts. Assay: immunoSEQ multiplex PCR; the TCRdb copy retains only in-frame clones and omits some. V and J calls and clone size come straight from that table; D and trimming were deduced from the DNA. Seen here are approximately 74,000 clones, 85% to 90% observed once, and the top ten hold under 2%. Germline trimming cut 5 bases from V and 3 bases from J; bases unmatched to any gene: 3. Germline CDR1 reads SGHTA; CDR2 reads FQGNSA. The CDR3 consists of 14 residues. The sequenced material came from peripheral blood. The sequence was obtained from a woman of 80 years or more with active or convalescent COVID-19. The chain is built from TRBV7-2 and TRBJ2-2; 7 bases line up with TRBD1. CDR3 in amino acids: CASSPTGYTGELFF. Here the CDR3 DNA reads TGTGCCAGCAGCCCGACAGGGTACACCGGGGAGCTGTTTTTT.